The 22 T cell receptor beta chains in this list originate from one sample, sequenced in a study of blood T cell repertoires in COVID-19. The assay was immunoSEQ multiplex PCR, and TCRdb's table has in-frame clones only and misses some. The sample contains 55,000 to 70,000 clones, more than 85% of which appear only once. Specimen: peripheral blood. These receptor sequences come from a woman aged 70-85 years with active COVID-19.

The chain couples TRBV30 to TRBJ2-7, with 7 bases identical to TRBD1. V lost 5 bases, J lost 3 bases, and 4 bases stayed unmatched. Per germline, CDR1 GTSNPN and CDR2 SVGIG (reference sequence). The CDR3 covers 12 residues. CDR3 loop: CAWGTAFYEQYF. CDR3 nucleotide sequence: TGTGCCTGGGGGACAGCCTTCTACGAGCAGTACTTC.

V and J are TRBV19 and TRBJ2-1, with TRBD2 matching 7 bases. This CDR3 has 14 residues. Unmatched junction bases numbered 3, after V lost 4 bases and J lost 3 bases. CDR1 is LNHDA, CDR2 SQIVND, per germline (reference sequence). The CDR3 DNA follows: TGTGCCAGTAGTAGCGGGAGTCGCTACAATGAGCAGTTCTTC. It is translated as CASSSGSRYNEQFF.

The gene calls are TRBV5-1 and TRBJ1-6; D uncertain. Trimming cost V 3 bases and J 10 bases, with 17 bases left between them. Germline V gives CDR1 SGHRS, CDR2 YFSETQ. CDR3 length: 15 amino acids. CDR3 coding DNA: TGCGCCAGCAGCTCCCTCCCTGGGAGCGAGTCACCCCTCCACTTT. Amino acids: CASSSLPGSESPLHF.

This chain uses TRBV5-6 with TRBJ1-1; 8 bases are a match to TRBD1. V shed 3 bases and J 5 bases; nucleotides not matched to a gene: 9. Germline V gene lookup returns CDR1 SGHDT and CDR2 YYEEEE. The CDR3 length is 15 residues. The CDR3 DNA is TGTGCCAGCAGCTCGTCTACAGGGGGTATGACTGAAGCTTTCTTT. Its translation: CASSSSTGGMTEAFF.

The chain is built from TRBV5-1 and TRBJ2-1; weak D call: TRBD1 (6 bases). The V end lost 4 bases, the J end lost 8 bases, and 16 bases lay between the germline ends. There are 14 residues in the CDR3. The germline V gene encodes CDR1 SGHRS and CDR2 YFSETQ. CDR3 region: CASSINNRDDEQFF. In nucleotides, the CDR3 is TGCGCCAGCAGCATCAACAACAGGGACGATGAGCAGTTCTTC.

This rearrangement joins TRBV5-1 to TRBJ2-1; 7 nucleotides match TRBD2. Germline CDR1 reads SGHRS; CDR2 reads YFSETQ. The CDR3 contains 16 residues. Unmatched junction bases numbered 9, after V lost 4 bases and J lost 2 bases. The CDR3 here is CASSTTSAYAYNEQFF. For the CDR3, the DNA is TGCGCCAGCAGCACTACTAGCGCCTACGCCTACAATGAGCAGTTCTTC.

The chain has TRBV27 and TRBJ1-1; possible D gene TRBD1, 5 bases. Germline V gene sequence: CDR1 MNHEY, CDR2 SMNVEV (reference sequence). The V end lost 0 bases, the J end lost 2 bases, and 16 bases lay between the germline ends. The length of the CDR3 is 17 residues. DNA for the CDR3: TGTGCCAGCAGTTTATCCACAGTGGGGCCCGTTAACACTGAAGCTTTCTTT. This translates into CASSLSTVGPVNTEAFF.

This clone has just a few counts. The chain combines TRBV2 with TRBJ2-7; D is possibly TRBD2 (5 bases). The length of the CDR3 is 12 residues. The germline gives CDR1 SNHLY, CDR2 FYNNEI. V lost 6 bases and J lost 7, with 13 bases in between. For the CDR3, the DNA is TGTGCCAGCAGCGGACCAGGAGGAGAGCAGTACTTC. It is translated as CASSGPGGEQYF.

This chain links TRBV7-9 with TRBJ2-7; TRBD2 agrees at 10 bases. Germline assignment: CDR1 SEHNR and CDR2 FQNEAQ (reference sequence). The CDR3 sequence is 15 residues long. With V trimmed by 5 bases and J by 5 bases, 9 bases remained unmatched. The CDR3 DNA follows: TGTGCCAGCAGCGACGACTGGACTAGCGGTGACGAGCAGTACTTC. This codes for CASSDDWTSGDEQYF.

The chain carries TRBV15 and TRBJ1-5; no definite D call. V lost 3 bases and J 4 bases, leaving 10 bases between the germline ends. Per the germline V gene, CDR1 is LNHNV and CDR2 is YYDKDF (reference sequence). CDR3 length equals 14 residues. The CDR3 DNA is TGTGCCACCAGCAGTCGAAGAGATAATCAGCCCCAGCATTTT. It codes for CATSSRRDNQPQHF.

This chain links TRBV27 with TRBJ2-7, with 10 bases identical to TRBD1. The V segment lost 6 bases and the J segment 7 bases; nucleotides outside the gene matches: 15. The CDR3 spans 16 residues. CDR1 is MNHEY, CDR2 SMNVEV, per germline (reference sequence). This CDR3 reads CASSLTTGTGAGEQYF. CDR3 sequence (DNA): TGTGCCAGCAGCCTCACTACCGGGACAGGGGCCGGGGAGCAGTACTTC.

Here the CDR3 DNA reads TGCAGTGCTTCGCCGGGACAAAGTTACACCTTC. This translates into CSASPGQSYTF. This sequence joins TRBV20-1 and TRBJ1-2, with D perhaps matching TRBD1 (6 bases). The length of the CDR3 is 11 residues. Per germline, CDR1 DFQATT and CDR2 SNEGSKA (reference sequence). V dropped 5 bases and J dropped 11 bases, with 15 bases sitting between them.

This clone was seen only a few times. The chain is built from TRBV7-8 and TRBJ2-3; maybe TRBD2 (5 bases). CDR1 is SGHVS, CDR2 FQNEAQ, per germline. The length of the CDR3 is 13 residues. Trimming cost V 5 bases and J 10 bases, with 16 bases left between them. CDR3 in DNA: TGTGCCAGCAGCCAACCTCCAGTGAGGGCGCAGTATTTT. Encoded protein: CASSQPPVRAQYF.

This chain's CDR3 is CASSPQRYDTDTQYF. The CDR3 DNA reads TGTGCCAGCAGCCCCCAGCGGTACGACACAGATACGCAGTATTTT. This chain connects TRBV9 to TRBJ2-3; TRBD2 is a possible D gene (5 bases). This CDR3 spans 15 amino acids. The germline CDR1 and CDR2 sequences are SGDLS and YYNGEE. The V end lost 4 bases, the J end lost 2 bases, and 14 bases lay between the germline ends. The complete variable domain, with remaining parts taken from reference TRBV9 and TRBJ2-3, reads DSGVTQTPKHLITATGQRVTLRCSPRSGDLSVYWYQQSLDQGLQFLIQYYNGEERAKGNILERFSAQQFPDLHSELNLSSLELGDSALYFCASSPQRYDTDTQYFGPGTRLTVL.

CDR3 sequence reads: CASSPGTYEQYF. CDR3 DNA: TGTGCCAGCAGTCCCGGGACCTACGAGCAGTACTTC. This chain uses TRBV28 with TRBJ2-7; perhaps TRBD2 as D (5 bases). Germline CDR1 MDHEN, CDR2 SYDVKM. CDR3 length: 12 amino acids. The ends were cut back, 5 bases at V and 2 bases at J, with 7 bases in the middle.

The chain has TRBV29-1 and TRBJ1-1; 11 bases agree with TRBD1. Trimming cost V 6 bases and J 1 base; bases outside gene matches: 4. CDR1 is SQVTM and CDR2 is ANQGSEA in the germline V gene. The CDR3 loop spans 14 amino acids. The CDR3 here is CSVEGQGGNTEAFF. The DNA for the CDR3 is TGCAGCGTGGAGGGACAGGGGGGGAACACTGAAGCTTTCTTT.

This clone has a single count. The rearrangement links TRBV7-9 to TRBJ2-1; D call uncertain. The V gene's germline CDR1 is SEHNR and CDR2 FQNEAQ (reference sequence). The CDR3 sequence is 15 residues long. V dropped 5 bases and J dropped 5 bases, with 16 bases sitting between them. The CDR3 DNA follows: TGTGCCAGCAGCCCCTCTCAGGCACCCCACAATGAGCAGTTCTTC. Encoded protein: CASSPSQAPHNEQFF.

CDR3 amino acids: CASSPLAGANTGELFF. CDR3 coding DNA: TGTGCCAGCAGCCCGTTAGCGGGAGCGAACACCGGGGAGCTGTTTTTT. The chain has TRBV7-2 and TRBJ2-2, with TRBD2 matching 9 bases. The V and J ends lost 5 bases and 0 bases, in that order; junction bases with no gene match: 4. The CDR3 covers 16 residues. Germline V lookup: CDR1 SGHTA, CDR2 FQGNSA.

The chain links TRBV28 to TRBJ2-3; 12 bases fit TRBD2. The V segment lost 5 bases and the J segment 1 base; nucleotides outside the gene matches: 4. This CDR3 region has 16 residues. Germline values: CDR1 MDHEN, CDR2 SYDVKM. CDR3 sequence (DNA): TGTGCCAGCAGTCTAGCGGGAGGGGTAGGCACAGATACGCAGTATTTT. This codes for CASSLAGGVGTDTQYF.

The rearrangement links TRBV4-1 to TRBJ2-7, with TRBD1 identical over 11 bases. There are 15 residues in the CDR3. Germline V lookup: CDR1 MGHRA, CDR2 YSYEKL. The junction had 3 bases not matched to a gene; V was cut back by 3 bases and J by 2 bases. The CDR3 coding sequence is TGCGCCAGCAGCCATGGGACAGGGGGGACCTACGAGCAGTACTTC. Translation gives CASSHGTGGTYEQYF.

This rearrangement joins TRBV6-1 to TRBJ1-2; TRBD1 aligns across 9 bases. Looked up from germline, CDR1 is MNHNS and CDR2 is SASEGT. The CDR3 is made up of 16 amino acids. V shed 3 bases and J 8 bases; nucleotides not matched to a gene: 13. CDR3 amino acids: CASSELGTGIFYGYTF. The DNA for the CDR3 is TGTGCCAGCAGTGAGCTCGGGACAGGGATCTTTTACGGCTACACCTTC.

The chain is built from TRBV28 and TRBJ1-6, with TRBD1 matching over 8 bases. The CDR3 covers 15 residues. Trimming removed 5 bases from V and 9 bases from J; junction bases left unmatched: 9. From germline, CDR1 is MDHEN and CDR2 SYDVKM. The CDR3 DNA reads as TGTGCCAGCAGTGTGCACAGGGGGAATAGTTCACCCCTCCACTTT. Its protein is CASSVHRGNSSPLHF.